This T cell receptor (beta chain) was recovered during a study of blood T cell repertoires in COVID-19. Whole-study context: COVID-19 samples from acute and convalescent phases originated in the United States, Italy and Spain. The cDNA or gDNA used as material had been derived from T cells, B-cell-depleted T cells, or PBMCs.

The CDR3 is made up of 14 amino acids. Trimming removed 5 bases at V and 1 base at J, with 10 bases between. Germline V gene lookup returns CDR1 SGHDN and CDR2 FVKESK. In the original processing: Estimates of nucleated cell counts were drawn from the amplification of reference gene primers. Measured with immunoSEQ multiplex PCR; TCRdb has only the in-frame clones, and not every one. The DNA gave D and trimming, while V, J and clone size come from that table. The sample holds more than 90,000 clones, roughly 80% seen once. Sequenced material: peripheral blood. This TCR was sampled from a man aged 50-60 years with acute or convalescent COVID-19. The V gene is TRBV14, the J gene TRBJ2-3, with a tentative D call TRBD1 (6 bases). The CDR3 sequence is CASSRQARTDTQYF. The CDR3 region has the DNA TGTGCCAGCAGCAGACAGGCCCGCACAGATACGCAGTATTTT.